The source of this TCR beta chain is a study of cytotoxic CD8 clonotypes in ibrutinib-treated CLL. The germline V gene has CDR1 MNHEY and CDR2 SVGAGI. CDR3 length equals 16 residues. V shed 0 bases and J 10 bases; nucleotides not matched to a gene: 9. PBMCs that had been cryopreserved were the source of about 2 micrograms of genomic DNA for TCR beta libraries. Remarks on this clone: Its antigen is unidentified.

Assay used: immunoSEQ multiplex PCR; TCRdb lists only in-frame clones, some missing. The sample has roughly 160,000 clones, about 84% seen once. Study conclusions and caveats: Before falling back toward baseline at progression, clonality had risen at the time of ibrutinib response.

The source was PBMCs, collected after 24 months of ibrutinib treatment. The rearrangement links TRBV6-5 to TRBJ2-1; 10 bases map to TRBD2. This sequence originates from a human donor with chronic lymphocytic leukemia. The DNA of the CDR3 is TGTGCCAGCAGTTACTCGTGGAGCGGGGGGGATGACGAGCAGTTCTTC. Residues: CASSYSWSGGDDEQFF.